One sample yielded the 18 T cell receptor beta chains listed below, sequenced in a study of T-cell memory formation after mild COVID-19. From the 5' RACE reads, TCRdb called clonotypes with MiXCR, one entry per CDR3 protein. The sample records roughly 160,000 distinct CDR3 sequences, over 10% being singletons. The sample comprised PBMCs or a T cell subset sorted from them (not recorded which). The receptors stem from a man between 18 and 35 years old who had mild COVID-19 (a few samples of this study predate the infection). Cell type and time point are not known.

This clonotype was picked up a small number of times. CDR3 sequence: CASSTRETDTQYF. CDR3 nucleotide sequence: TGCGCCAGCAGCACTCGGGAAACAGATACGCAGTATTTT. The genes are TRBV5-1 and TRBJ2-3, with TRBD2 as a possible D gene (5 bases). Trimming removed 4 bases from V and 3 bases from J, with 9 bases in between. The CDR3 covers 13 residues. The germline CDR1 and CDR2 sequences are SGHRS and YFSETQ.

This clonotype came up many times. The CDR3 region has the DNA TGCGCCAGCAGAGTGTTTTGGGGTACAGATACGCAGTATTTT. Its protein product is CASRVFWGTDTQYF. The chain uses TRBV5-1 and TRBJ2-3; D gene uncertain. CDR1 SGHRS and CDR2 YFSETQ come from the germline V gene. The CDR3 sequence is 14 residues long. V lost 5 bases and J 3 bases, leaving 13 bases between the germline ends.

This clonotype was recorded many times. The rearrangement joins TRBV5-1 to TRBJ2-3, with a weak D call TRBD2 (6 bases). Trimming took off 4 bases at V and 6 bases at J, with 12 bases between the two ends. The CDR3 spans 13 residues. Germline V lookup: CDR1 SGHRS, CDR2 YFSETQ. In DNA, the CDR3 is TGCGCCAGCAGCCCCCGGAGCGGGGATACGCAGTATTTT. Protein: CASSPRSGDTQYF.

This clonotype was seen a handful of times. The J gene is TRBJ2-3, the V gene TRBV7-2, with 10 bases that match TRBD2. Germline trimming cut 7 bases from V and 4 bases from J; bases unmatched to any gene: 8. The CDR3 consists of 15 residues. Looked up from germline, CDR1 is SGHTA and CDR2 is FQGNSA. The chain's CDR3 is CASTRSGGAPDTQYF. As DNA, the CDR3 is TGTGCCAGCACTAGAAGCGGGGGGGCCCCAGATACGCAGTATTTT.

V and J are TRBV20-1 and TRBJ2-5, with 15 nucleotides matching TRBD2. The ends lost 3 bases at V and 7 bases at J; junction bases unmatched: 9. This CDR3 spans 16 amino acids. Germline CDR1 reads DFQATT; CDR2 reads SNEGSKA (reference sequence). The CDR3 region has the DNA TGCAGTGCTAGCCTCGGACTAGCGGGGGGGTTTATGACCCAGTACTTC. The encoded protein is CSASLGLAGGFMTQYF.

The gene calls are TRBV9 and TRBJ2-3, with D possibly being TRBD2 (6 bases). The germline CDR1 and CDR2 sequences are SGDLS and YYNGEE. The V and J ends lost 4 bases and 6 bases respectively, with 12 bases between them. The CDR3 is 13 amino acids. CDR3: CASSSIGGDTQYF. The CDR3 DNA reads TGTGCCAGCAGCAGCATCGGGGGTGATACGCAGTATTTT.

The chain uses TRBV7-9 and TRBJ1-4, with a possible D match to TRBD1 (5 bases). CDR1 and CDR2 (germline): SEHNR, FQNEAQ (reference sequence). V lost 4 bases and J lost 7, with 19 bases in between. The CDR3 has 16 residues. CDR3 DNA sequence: TGTGCCAGCAGCTCCTACCCAGAAGCGGGGGTTGAAAAACTGTTTTTT. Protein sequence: CASSSYPEAGVEKLFF. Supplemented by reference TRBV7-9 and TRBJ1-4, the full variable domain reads DTGVSQNPRHKITKRGQNVTFRCDPISEHNRLYWYRQTLGQGPEFLTYFQNEAQLEKSRLLSDRFSAERPKGSFSTLEIQRTEQGDSAMYLCASSSYPEAGVEKLFFGSGTQLSVL.

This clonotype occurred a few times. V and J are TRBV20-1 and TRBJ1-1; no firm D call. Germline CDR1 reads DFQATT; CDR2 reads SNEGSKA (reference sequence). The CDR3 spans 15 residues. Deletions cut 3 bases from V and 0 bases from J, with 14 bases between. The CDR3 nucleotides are TGCAGTGCTAGCGAAACTGGGAACATGAACACTGAAGCTTTCTTT. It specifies CSASETGNMNTEAFF.

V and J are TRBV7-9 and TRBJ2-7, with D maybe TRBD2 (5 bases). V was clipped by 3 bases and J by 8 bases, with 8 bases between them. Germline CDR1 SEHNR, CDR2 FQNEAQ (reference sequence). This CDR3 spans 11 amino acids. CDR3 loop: CASSLAGQQYF. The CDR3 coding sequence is TGTGCCAGCAGCTTGGCGGGCCAGCAGTACTTC. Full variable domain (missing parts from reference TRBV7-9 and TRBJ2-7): DTGVSQNPRHKITKRGQNVTFRCDPISEHNRLYWYRQTLGQGPEFLTYFQNEAQLEKSRLLSDRFSAERPKGSFSTLEIQRTEQGDSAMYLCASSLAGQQYFGPGTRLTVT.

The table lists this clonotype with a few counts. CDR3 nucleotides: TGTGCCAGCAGCTTAACAGGGGGCGATGTCACCGGGGAGCTGTTTTTT. Translation: CASSLTGGDVTGELFF. The chain is built from TRBV7-2 and TRBJ2-2; 9 bases agree with TRBD1. Germline values: CDR1 SGHTA, CDR2 FQGNSA. The CDR3 has 16 amino acids. Trimming cost V 2 bases and J 4 bases; bases outside gene matches: 5. The entire variable domain, with the rest obtained from reference TRBV7-2 and TRBJ2-2, is as follows: GAGVSQSPSNKVTEKGKDVELRCDPISGHTALYWYRQSLGQGLEFLIYFQGNSAPDKSGLPSDRFSAERTGGSVSTLTIQRTQQEDSAVYLCASSLTGGDVTGELFFGEGSRLTVL.

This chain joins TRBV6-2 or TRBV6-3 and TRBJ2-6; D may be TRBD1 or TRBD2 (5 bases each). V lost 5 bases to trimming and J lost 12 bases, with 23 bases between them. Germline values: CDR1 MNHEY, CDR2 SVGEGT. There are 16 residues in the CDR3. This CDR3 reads CASSPAGTAPLLVLTF. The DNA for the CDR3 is TGTGCCAGCAGTCCCGCCGGGACCGCCCCTCTCCTCGTCCTGACTTTC.

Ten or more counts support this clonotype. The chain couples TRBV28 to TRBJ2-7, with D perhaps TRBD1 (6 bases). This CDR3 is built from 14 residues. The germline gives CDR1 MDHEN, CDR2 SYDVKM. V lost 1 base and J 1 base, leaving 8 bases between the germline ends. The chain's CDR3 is CASSLSQGSYEQYF. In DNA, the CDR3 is TGTGCCAGCAGTTTATCGCAGGGGTCCTACGAGCAGTACTTC.

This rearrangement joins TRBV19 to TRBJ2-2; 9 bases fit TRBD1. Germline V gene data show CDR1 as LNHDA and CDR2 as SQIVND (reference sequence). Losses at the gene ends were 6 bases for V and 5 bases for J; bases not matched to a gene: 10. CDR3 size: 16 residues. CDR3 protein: CASRDLGQGMTGELFF. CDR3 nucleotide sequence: TGTGCCAGTAGAGACCTCGGACAGGGGATGACCGGGGAGCTGTTTTTT.

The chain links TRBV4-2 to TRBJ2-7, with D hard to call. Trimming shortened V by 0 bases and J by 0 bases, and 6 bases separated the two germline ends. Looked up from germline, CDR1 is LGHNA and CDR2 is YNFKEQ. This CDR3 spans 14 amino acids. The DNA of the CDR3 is TGTGCCAGCAGCCAAGACCTGACCTCCTACGAGCAGTACGTC. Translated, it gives CASSQDLTSYEQYV.

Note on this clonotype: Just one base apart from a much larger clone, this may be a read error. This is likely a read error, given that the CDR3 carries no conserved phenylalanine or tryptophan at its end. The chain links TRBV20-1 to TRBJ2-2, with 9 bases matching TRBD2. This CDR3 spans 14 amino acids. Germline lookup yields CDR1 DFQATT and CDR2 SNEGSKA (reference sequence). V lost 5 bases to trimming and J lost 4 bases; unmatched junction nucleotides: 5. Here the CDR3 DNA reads TGCAGTGCTTTAGCGGGGGAACGCACCGGGGAGCTGTTTTCT. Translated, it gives CSALAGERTGELFS.

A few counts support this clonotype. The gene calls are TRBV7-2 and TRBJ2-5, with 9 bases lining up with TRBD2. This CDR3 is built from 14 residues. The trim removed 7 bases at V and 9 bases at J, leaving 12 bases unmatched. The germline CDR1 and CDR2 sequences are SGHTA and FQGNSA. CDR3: CASTRQRGDESQYF. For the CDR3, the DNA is TGTGCCAGCACCCGGCAGCGGGGGGATGAGTCCCAGTACTTC.

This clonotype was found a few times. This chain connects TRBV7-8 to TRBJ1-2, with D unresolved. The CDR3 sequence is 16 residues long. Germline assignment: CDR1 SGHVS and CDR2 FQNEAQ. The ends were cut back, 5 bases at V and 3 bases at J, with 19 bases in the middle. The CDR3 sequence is CASSPRTPSPYYGYTF. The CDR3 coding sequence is TGTGCCAGCAGCCCCCGGACCCCATCCCCATACTATGGCTACACCTTC.

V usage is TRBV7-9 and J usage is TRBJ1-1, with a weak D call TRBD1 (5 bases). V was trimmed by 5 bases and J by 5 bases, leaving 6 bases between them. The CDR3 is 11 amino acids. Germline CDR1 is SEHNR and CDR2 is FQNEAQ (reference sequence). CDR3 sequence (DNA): TGTGCCAGCAGCGCAGGGACTGAAGCTTTCTTT. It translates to CASSAGTEAFF.